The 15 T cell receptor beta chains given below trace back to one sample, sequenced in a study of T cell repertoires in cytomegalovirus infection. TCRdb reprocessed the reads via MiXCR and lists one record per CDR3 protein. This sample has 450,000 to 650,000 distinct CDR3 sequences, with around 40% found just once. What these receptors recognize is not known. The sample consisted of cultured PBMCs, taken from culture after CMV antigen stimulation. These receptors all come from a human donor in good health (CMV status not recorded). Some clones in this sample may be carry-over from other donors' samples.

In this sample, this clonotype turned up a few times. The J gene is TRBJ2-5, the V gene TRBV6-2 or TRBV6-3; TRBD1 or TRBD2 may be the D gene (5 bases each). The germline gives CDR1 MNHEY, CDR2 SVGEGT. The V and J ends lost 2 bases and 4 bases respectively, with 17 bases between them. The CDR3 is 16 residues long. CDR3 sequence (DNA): TGTGCCAGCAGTTACAGGGTCGGGGCCGTGGGAGAGACCCAGTACTTC. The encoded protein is CASSYRVGAVGETQYF.

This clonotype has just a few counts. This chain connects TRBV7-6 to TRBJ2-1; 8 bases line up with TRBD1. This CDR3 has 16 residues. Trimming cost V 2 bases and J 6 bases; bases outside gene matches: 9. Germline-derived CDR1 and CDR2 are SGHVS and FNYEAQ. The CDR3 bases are TGTGCCAGCAGCTTACTCCCGGGACAGGCAGTCAATGAGCAGTTCTTC. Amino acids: CASSLLPGQAVNEQFF.

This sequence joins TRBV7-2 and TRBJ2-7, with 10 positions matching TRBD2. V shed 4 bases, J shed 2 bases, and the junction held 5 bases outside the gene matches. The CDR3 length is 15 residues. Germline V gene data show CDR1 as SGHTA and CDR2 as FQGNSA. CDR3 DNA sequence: TGTGCCAGCAGCTACCAAGCGGGAGGGCCCTACGAGCAGTACTTC. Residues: CASSYQAGGPYEQYF.

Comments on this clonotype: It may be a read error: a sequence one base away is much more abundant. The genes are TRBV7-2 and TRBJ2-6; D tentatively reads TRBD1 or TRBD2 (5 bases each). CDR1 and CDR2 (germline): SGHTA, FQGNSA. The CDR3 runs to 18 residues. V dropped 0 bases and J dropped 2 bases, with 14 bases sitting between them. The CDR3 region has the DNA TGTGCCAGCAGCTTAGCCCTTGGGGGAAACCCTGGGGCCAACGTCCTGACTTTC. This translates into CASSLALGGNPGANVLTF.

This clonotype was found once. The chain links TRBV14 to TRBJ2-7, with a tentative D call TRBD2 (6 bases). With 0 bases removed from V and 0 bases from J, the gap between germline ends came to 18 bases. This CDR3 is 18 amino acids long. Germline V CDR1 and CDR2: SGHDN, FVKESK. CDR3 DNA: TGTGCCAGCAGCCAAGATCTTATAGGCGGACTAAGCTCCTACGAGCAGTACTTC. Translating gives CASSQDLIGGLSSYEQYF.

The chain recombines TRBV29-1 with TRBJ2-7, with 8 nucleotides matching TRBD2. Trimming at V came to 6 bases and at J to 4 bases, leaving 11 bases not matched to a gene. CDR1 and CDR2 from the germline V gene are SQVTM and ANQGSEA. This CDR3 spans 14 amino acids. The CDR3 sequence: CSVTGGEVGYEQYF. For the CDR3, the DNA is TGCAGCGTGACGGGGGGGGAAGTCGGGTACGAGCAGTACTTC.

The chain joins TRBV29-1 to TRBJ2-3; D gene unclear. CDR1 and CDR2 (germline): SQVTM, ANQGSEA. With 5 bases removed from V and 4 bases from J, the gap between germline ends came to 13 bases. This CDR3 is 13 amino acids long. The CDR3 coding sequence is TGCAGCGTTTTCCCCTTTGGCGCAGATACGCAGTATTTT. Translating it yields CSVFPFGADTQYF.

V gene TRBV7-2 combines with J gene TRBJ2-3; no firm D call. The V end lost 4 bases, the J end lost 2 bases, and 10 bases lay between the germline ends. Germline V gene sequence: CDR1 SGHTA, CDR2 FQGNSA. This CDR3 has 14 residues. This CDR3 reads CASSSDVVTDTQYF. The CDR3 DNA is TGTGCCAGCAGCTCAGATGTAGTCACAGATACGCAGTATTTT.

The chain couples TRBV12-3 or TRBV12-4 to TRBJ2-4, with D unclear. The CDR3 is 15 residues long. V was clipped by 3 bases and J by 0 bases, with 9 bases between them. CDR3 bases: TGTGCCAGCAGTTTGGAGAGAATAGCCAAAAACATTCAGTACTTC. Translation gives CASSLERIAKNIQYF.

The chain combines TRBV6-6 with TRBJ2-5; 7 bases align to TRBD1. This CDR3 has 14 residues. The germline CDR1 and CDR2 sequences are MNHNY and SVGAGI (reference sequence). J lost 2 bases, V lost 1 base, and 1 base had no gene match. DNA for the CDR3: TGTGCCAGCAGTTACTGGGACAGACAAGAGACCCAGTACTTC. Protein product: CASSYWDRQETQYF.

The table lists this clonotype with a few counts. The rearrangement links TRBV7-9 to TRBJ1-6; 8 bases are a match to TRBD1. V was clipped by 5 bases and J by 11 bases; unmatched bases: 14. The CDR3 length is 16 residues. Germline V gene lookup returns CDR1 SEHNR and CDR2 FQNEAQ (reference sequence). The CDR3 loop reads CASSRYIGQGLTPLHF. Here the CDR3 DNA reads TGTGCCAGCAGCCGTTATATCGGACAGGGATTGACACCCCTCCACTTT.

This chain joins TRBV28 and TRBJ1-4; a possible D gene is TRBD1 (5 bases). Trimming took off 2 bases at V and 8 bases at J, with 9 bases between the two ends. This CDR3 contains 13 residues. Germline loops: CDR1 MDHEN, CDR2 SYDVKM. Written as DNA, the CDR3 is TGTGCCAGCAGTTTACCCGACAGCGAAAAACTGTTTTTT. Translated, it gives CASSLPDSEKLFF. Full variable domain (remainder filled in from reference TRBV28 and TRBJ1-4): DVKVTQSSRYLVKRTGEKVFLECVQDMDHENMFWYRQDPGLGLRLIYFSYDVKMKEKGDIPEGYSVSREKKERFSLILESASTNQTSMYLCASSLPDSEKLFFGSGTQLSVL.

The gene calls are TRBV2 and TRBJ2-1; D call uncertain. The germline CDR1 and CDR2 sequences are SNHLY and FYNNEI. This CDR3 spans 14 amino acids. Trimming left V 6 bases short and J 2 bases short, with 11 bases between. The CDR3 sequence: CASRGETTYNEQFF. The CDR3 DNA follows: TGTGCCAGCAGAGGAGAGACGACCTACAATGAGCAGTTCTTC.

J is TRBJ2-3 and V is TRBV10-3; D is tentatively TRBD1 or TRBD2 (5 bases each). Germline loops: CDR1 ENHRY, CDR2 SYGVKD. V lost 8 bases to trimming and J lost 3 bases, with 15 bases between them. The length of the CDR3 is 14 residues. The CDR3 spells CAIGTGRSTDTQYF. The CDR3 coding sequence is TGTGCCATCGGAACGGGGCGGTCTACAGATACGCAGTATTTT.

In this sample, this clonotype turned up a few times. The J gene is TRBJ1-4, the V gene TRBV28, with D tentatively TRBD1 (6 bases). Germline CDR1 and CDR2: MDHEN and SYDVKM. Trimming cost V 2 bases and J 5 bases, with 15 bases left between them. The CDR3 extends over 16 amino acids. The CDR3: CASSLMAGDENEKLFF. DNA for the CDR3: TGTGCCAGCAGTTTAATGGCAGGGGATGAGAATGAAAAACTGTTTTTT.